There are many counts of the clone carrying this TCR beta chain. Its antigen is currently unknown. The sample originates from a study of Graves' ophthalmopathy and Graves' hyperthyroidism. Study-level findings and limits: Also, most clonotypes expanded in the thyroid above 0.001 frequency appeared in blood. For separating ophthalmopathy from stable hyperthyroidism, a 13-signature model gave around 86% sensitivity and 80% to 84% specificity.

Hyperthyroidism cases were recent diagnoses of under 2 months' duration in people aged 18 to 65. Certain patients, namely those with other autoimmune diseases, uncontrolled infections, pregnancy or lactation, were excluded. Amplified TCR beta CDR3 regions were obtained using RNA transcripts as template. HTBI-primed first-round RT-PCR preceded second-round multiplex PCR. TCRdb analysed the multiplex PCR reads with MiXCR anew, one entry per CDR3 protein. The sample includes just over 600,000 distinct CDR3 sequences, 20% to 25% of them seen just once. CDR1 DFQATT and CDR2 SNEGSKA come from the germline V gene (reference sequence). The CDR3 has 12 amino acids. V shed 5 bases and J shed 7 bases, with 14 bases lying between them.

Material for sequencing was peripheral blood. The TCR sequence derives from a woman aged 18-29 years with stable Graves' hyperthyroidism. Some clones in this sample may be carry-over from other donors' samples. The chain uses TRBV20-1 and TRBJ1-2; weak D call: TRBD1 (5 bases). The CDR3 sequence: CSAGTGGIGYTF. DNA for the CDR3: TGCAGTGCTGGTACGGGGGGTATTGGCTACACCTTC.